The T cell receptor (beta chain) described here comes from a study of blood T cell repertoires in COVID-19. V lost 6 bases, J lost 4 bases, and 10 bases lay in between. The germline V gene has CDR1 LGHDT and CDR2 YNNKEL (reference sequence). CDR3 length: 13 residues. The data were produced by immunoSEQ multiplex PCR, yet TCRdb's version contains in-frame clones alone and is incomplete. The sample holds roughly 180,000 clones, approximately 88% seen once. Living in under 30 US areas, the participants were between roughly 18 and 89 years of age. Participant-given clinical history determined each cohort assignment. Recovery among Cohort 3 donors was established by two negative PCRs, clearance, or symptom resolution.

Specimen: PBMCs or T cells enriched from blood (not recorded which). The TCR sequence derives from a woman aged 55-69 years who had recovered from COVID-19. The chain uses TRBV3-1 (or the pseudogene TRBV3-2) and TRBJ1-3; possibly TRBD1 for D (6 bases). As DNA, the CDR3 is TGTGCCAGCAGTTCTAGGGGGGGAAACACCATATATTTT. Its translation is CASSSRGGNTIYF.